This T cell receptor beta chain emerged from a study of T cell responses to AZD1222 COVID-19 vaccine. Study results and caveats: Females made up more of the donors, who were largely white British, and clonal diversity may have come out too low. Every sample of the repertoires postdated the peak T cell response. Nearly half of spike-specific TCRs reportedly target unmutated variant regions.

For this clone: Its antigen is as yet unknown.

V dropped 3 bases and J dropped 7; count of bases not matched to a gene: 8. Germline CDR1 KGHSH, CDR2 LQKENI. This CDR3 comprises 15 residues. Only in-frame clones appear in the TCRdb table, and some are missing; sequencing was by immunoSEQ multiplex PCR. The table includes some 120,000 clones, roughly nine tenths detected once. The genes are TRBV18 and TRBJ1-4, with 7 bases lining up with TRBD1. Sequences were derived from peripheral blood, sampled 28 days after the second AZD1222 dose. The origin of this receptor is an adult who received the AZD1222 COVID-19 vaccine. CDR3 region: CASSPQTGLREKLFF. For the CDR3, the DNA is TGTGCCAGCTCACCTCAGACAGGGCTTCGTGAAAAACTGTTTTTT.